The present entry profiles one T cell receptor beta chain with its context. What this receptor recognizes is not known. No base quality values were provided; no much bigger clone lies one nucleotide off. This specimen belongs to a study of CD8 T cells in ankylosing spondylitis (TCRdb year 2017). At the level of the whole study: The study profiled T cell receptor beta repertoires in healthy donors and ankylosing spondylitis patients to find disease-linked TCR variants. Peripheral blood was sampled, and synovial fluid was additionally collected from ankylosing spondylitis patients. The full study cohort was made up of 25 to 30 ankylosing spondylitis patients and over 90 healthy donors.

These reads were obtained on an Illumina HiSeq 2500. TCR beta libraries were prepared by quantitative 5'-RACE with molecular barcodes. For the original study's pipeline: Disease-linked TCR variants were identified with a new computational method built on a probabilistic model of VDJ rearrangement. Clones were called with MiXCR by TCRdb after fastp trimmed the public reads at Q25, and only in-frame beta chains were retained. Each entry is one CDR3 protein sequence, shown with its most common DNA and genes. The V and J calls come from TCRdb's annotation, not from the publication. The sample table contains 150,000 to 200,000 distinct CDR3 sequences; only one count was recorded for 15% to 20% of them. The ten largest clones represent roughly 4.5% of the sample. From the cysteine through the phenylalanine, the CDR3 covers 14 amino acids. The entry retains the CDR3 DNA only, 42 bases that are in frame from base 1. Via the germline V gene, CDR1 is SGHRS and CDR2 YFSETQ. A distance of 8 bases separates the germline ends of V and J, which lose 0 bases and 2 bases respectively.

Broader findings and caveats from the paper: The disease-linked clones were reported to be significantly enriched in matched synovial fluid samples from ankylosing spondylitis patients. Some motif variants had previously been reported in the synovial fluid and blood of reactive arthritis patients, which suggests shared mechanisms of disease initiation. A TCR beta motif made up of several highly homologous amino acid variants appeared to be characteristic of blood from ankylosing spondylitis patients. The disease-linked clones had a CD8+ phenotype and were found at relatively low frequencies in peripheral blood.

Specimen: blood, either unsorted or a sorted T cell fraction (not recorded which). The sequence is built from TRBV5-1 and TRBJ1-1; too little of a D gene remains to name it. The receptor comes from a male donor aged 10 to 35 with ankylosing spondylitis or in good health (not recorded which). Donor details come from another sample of the same person, matched by shared clones. At the DNA level, the sequence is TGCGCCAGCAGCTTGGACCAGAGCAACACTGAAGCTTTCTTT. This encodes CASSLDQSNTEAFF.